Following are 14 T cell receptor beta chains from one sample sequenced in a study of CD8 T cells in Susac syndrome. When the RNA was reverse transcribed, random hexamers were used with an input of 0.5 to 1 ug. TCRdb fed the immunoSEQ multiplex PCR reads into MiXCR, producing one record per CDR3 protein. The table has roughly 200,000 distinct CDR3 sequences, 90% to 95% seen once. The sequenced sample consisted of CD4+ T cells from PBMCs. The origin of the receptors is a human donor with Susac syndrome.

The CDR3 sequence: CASSDGVAGGSTDTQYF. CDR3 coding DNA: TGTGCCAGCAGTGATGGAGTCGCGGGGGGAAGCACAGATACGCAGTATTTT. The chain joins TRBV2 to TRBJ2-3; 8 nucleotides agree with TRBD2. Germline V gene sequence: CDR1 SNHLY, CDR2 FYNNEI. J gave up 0 bases and V 3 bases, and 8 bases lay outside the gene matches. The CDR3 runs to 17 residues.

The J gene is TRBJ2-1, the V gene TRBV5-1, with 10 positions matching TRBD2. Germline CDR1 SGHRS, CDR2 YFSETQ. After removal of 3 bases from V and 7 bases from J, the junction contained 4 bases not matched to a gene. CDR3 length equals 14 residues. CDR3 amino acids: CASSSGLAENEQFF. The CDR3 nucleotides are TGCGCCAGCAGCTCCGGACTAGCGGAGAATGAGCAGTTCTTC. Complete variable domain (other parts from reference TRBV5-1 and TRBJ2-1): KAGVTQTPRYLIKTRGQQVTLSCSPISGHRSVSWYQQTPGQGLQFLFEYFSETQRNKGNFPGRFSGRQFSNSRSEMNVSTLELGDSALYLCASSSGLAENEQFFGPGTRLTVL.

V is TRBV20-1 and J is TRBJ2-3, with 9 positions matching TRBD1. Per the germline V gene, CDR1 is DFQATT and CDR2 is SNEGSKA (reference sequence). With V trimmed by 2 bases and J by 5 bases, 11 bases remained unmatched. The CDR3 is 16 amino acids. The CDR3 region is CSARNSLGQGVDTQYF. For the CDR3, the DNA is TGCAGTGCTAGAAATTCGCTGGGACAGGGAGTAGATACGCAGTATTTT.

The J gene is TRBJ1-6, the V gene TRBV27, with 7 positions matching TRBD1. Germline lookup yields CDR1 MNHEY and CDR2 SMNVEV (reference sequence). With V trimmed by 4 bases and J by 5 bases, 5 bases remained unmatched. The length of the CDR3 is 15 residues. The CDR3 is CASSSGTVDNSPLHF. CDR3 DNA: TGTGCCAGCAGTTCCGGGACAGTAGATAATTCACCCCTCCACTTT.

V gene TRBV19 combines with J gene TRBJ2-6; unclear D gene. CDR3 length equals 15 residues. V dropped 7 bases and J dropped 0 bases, with 10 bases sitting between them. Per germline, CDR1 LNHDA and CDR2 SQIVND (reference sequence). The CDR3 loop is CASKGRSSGANVLTF. CDR3 in DNA: TGTGCCAGTAAAGGAAGGTCCTCTGGGGCCAACGTCCTGACTTTC.

V is TRBV6-6 and J is TRBJ1-3; D might be TRBD1 (6 bases). Trimming shortened V by 5 bases and J by 4 bases, and 9 bases separated the two germline ends. This CDR3 is 13 amino acids long. Germline lookup yields CDR1 MNHNY and CDR2 SVGAGI (reference sequence). The CDR3 sequence is CASSPQGGNTIYF. CDR3 bases: TGTGCCAGCAGTCCTCAGGGGGGAAACACCATATATTTT.

The V gene is TRBV12-3 or TRBV12-4, the J gene TRBJ1-5; D not certain. The CDR3 is 14 amino acids. The germline V and J ends were trimmed by 3 bases and 2 bases, with 8 bases remaining between them. The CDR3 spells CASSFRGGNQPQHF. The CDR3 bases are TGTGCCAGCAGTTTCCGCGGAGGCAATCAGCCCCAGCATTTT.

The rearrangement uses TRBV11-2 and TRBJ1-1; D unresolved. Per germline, CDR1 SGHAT and CDR2 FQNNGV. This CDR3 region has 13 residues. The V gene lost 8 bases and the J gene lost 10 bases, with 20 bases spanning the gap. The CDR3, as DNA: TGTGCCAGCGGACTCCTAGGTGAGGTTAGAGCTTTCTTT. Translation gives CASGLLGEVRAFF.

This chain links TRBV2 with TRBJ1-1; no reliable D call. The V gene lost 7 bases and the J gene lost 8 bases, with 11 bases spanning the gap. Looked up from germline, CDR1 is SNHLY and CDR2 is FYNNEI. The CDR3 spans 11 residues. In DNA, the CDR3 is TGTGCCAGCAAGTTGGACCGGGAAGCTTTCTTT. Translation gives CASKLDREAFF.

J is TRBJ2-6 and V is TRBV6-5; no definite D call. Deletions cut 0 bases from V and 2 bases from J, with 8 bases between. CDR1 and CDR2 from the germline V gene are MNHEY and SVGAGI. The length of the CDR3 is 16 residues. As DNA, the CDR3 is TGTGCCAGCAGTTACTCGGCAGACCCTGGGGCCAACGTCCTGACTTTC. This encodes CASSYSADPGANVLTF.

Details on this clonotype: Compared with germline, one end of the junction differs, possibly owing to a read error. The CDR3 spells CASSWRQGRRNAEAFF. CDR3 coding DNA: TGCGCCAGCAGCTGGCGACAGGGACGACGGAACGCTGAAGCTTTCTTT. The chain joins TRBV5-1 to TRBJ1-1, with 7 bases lining up with TRBD1. The germline CDR1 and CDR2 sequences are SGHRS and YFSETQ. This CDR3 contains 16 residues. Full variable domain (outside the CDR3, taken from reference TRBV5-1 and TRBJ1-1): KAGVTQTPRYLIKTRGQQVTLSCSPISGHRSVSWYQQTPGQGLQFLFEYFSETQRNKGNFPGRFSGRQFSNSRSEMNVSTLELGDSALYLCASSWRQGRRNAEAFFGQGTRLTVV.

This chain connects TRBV7-9 to TRBJ2-5, with D perhaps TRBD1 (6 bases). There are 16 residues in the CDR3. Germline assignment: CDR1 SEHNR and CDR2 FQNEAQ (reference sequence). Deletions cut 1 base from V and 2 bases from J, with 14 bases between. The CDR3 loop reads CASSLGTTGTQETQYF. The CDR3 DNA reads TGTGCCAGCAGCTTAGGAACTACAGGGACACAAGAGACCCAGTACTTC.

The chain carries TRBV27 and TRBJ1-2; TRBD1 might be the D (5 bases). The CDR3 loop spans 13 amino acids. Trimming stripped 5 bases from V and 10 bases from J, with 17 bases between. The germline V gene encodes CDR1 MNHEY and CDR2 SMNVEV (reference sequence). The CDR3 nucleotides are TGTGCCAGCAGTACACCGGGACTGAGTAACTACACCTTC. Amino acids: CASSTPGLSNYTF.

With regard to this clonotype: Compared with germline, one end of the junction differs, possibly owing to a read error. The chain links TRBV12-3 or TRBV12-4 to TRBJ2-7; 15 bases are shared with TRBD2. CDR3 length: 13 amino acids. This CDR3 is CASSLASGLAGGF. The CDR3 DNA reads as TGTGCCAGCAGTTTAGCCTCGGGACTAGCGGGGGGCTTC.